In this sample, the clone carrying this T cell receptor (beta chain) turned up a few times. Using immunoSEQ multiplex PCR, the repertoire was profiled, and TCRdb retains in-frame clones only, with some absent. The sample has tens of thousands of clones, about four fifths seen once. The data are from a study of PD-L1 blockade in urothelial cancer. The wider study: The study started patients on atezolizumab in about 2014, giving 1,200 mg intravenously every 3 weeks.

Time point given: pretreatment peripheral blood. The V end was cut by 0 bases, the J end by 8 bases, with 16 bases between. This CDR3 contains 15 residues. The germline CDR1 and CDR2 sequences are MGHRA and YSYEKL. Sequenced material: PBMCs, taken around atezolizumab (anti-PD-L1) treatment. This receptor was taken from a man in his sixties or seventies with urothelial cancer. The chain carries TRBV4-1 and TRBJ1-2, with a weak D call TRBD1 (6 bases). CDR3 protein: CASSQDYGGLGGYTF. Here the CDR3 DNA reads TGCGCCAGCAGCCAAGATTACGGGGGGCTGGGGGGCTACACCTTC.